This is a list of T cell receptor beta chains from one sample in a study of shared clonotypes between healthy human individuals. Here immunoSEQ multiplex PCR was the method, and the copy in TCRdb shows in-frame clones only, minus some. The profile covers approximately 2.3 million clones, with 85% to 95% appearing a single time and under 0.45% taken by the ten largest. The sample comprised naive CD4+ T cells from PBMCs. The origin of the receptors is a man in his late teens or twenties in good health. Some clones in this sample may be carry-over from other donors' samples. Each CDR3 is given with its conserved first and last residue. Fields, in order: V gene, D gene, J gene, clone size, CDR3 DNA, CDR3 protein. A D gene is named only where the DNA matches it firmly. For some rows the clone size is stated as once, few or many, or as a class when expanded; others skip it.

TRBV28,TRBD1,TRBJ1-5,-,TGTGCCACTAGGGAGGGACAGTCGAATCAGCCCCAGCATTTT,CATREGQSNQPQHF
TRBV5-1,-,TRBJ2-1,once,TGCGCCAGCAGCTTGACAGGCTCCTACAATGAGCAGTTCTTC,CASSLTGSYNEQFF
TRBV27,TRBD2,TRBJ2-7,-,TGTGCCAGCAGTTCGATCGGACTAGCGGGAGGATACGAGCAGTACTTC,CASSSIGLAGGYEQYF
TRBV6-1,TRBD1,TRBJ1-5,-,TGTGCCAGCAGTGGACGGACAGGGGGCGTCGGGAATCAGCCCCAGCATTTT,CASSGRTGGVGNQPQHF
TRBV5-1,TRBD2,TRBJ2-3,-,TGCGCCAGCAGCTGGGGGGGACTAGCTGATACGCAGTATTTT,CASSWGGLADTQYF
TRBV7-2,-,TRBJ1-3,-,TGTGCCAGCAGCTTAGTCGGAGGGGGCTCTGGAAACACCATATATTTT,CASSLVGGGSGNTIYF
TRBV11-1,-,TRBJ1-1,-,TGTGCCAGCAGCTTATTGGCATTCAGTGGCACTGAAGCTTTCTTT,CASSLLAFSGTEAFF
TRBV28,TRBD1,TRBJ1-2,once,TGTGCCAGCAGTACACAGGGGAAGGGCTACACCTTC,CASSTQGKGYTF
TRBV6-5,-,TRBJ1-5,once,TGTGCCAGCAGTTCGGACGTAATAGGACAGCCCCAGCATTTT,CASSSDVIGQPQHF
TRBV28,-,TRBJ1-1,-,TGTGCCAGCAGTTTGGGAGTGTCTCTGAACACTGAAGCTTTCTTT,CASSLGVSLNTEAFF
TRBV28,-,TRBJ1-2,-,TGTGCCAGCAGTTTCTCGGGGGATAACTATGGCTACACCTTC,CASSFSGDNYGYTF
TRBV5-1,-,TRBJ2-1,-,TGCGCCAGCAGTTCTTTGCGGACCTCCTACAATGAGCAGTTCTTC,CASSSLRTSYNEQFF
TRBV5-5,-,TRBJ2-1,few,TGTGCCAGCAGCTTCTACAATGAGCAGTTCTTC,CASSFYNEQFF
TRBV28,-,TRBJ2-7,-,TGTGCCAGCAGTCCTCCGAGGGGAGGATACGAGCAGTACTTC,CASSPPRGGYEQYF
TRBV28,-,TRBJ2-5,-,TGTGCCAGCACCTCGCGGAACCAAGAGACCCAGTACTTC,CASTSRNQETQYF
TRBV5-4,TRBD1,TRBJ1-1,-,TGTGCCAGCAGCTTGGGGGGACAGGGGAGAACTGAAGCTTTCTTT,CASSLGGQGRTEAFF
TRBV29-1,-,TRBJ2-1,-,TGCAGCGTCCCGGACAGTCCCTACAATGAGCAGTTCTTC,CSVPDSPYNEQFF
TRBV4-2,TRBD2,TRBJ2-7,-,TGTGCCAGCAGCCAAGTCCAGCGGGACGTCCAGCAGTACTTC,CASSQVQRDVQQYF
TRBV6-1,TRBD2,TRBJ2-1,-,TGTGCCAGCAGTGAATTTTACTCGCCGGGGGGGAATGAGCAGTTCTTC,CASSEFYSPGGNEQFF
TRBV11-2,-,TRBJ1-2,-,TGTGCCAGCAGCCAGTGGGGGGAAACCCATGGCTACACCTTC,CASSQWGETHGYTF
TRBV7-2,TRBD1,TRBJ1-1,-,TGTGCCAGCAGCTCAAACAGGGGTTGGACTGAAGCTTTCTTT,CASSSNRGWTEAFF
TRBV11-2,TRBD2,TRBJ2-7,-,TGTGCCAGCACCAGGACTAGCGGGTACGAGCAGTACTTC,CASTRTSGYEQYF
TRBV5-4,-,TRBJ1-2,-,TGTGCCAGCAGCGCTCAAGGGGGGCTAGACTATGGCTACACCTTC,CASSAQGGLDYGYTF
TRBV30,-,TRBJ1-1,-,TGTGCCTGGAGGGACGCTACCCGGGCTTTCTTT,CAWRDATRAFF
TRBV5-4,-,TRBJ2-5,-,TGTGCCAGCAGCAAGGCCATCTTGGAGACCCAGTACTTC,CASSKAILETQYF
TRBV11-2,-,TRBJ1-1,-,TGTGCCAGCAACCACTTGGTGGGAACTGAAGCTTTCTTT,CASNHLVGTEAFF
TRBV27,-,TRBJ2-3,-,TGTGCCAGCAGGCCCTTAGATCGGGAAGATACGCAGTATTTT,CASRPLDREDTQYF
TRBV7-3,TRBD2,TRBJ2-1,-,TGTGCCAGCAGCTTAACTGGGACTACCTACAATGAGCAGTTCTTC,CASSLTGTTYNEQFF
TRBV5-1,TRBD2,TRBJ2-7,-,TGCGCCAGCAGCCCCACTAGCGGGACCTACGAGCAGTACTTC,CASSPTSGTYEQYF
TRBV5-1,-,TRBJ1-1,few,TGCGCCAGCAGCCCGACGGGGGTGAAAGAAGCTTTCTTT,CASSPTGVKEAFF
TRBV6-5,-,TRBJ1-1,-,TGTGCCAGCAGTTACATTGAAAACACTGAAGCTTTCTTT,CASSYIENTEAFF
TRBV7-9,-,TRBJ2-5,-,TGTGCCAGCAGCTTAGCAGTCTGGGAGACCCAGTACTTC,CASSLAVWETQYF
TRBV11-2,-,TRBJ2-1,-,TGTGCCAGCACGCCCTCGCCCACGGGAAGCAATGAGCAGTTCTTC,CASTPSPTGSNEQFF
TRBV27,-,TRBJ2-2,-,TGTGCCAGCCCCTCACCGGGGCAAAAACTGGCCACCGGGGAGCTGTTTTTT,CASPSPGQKLATGELFF
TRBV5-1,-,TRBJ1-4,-,TGCGCCAGCAGCTTGGTCCAGGCTAATGAAAAACTGTTTTTT,CASSLVQANEKLFF
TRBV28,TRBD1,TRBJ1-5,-,TGTGCCAGCAGTTTGAGGGGACAGGGACGCAATCAGCCCCAGCATTTT,CASSLRGQGRNQPQHF
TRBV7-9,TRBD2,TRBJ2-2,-,TGTGCCAGCAGCTTAGGAGTGGGGACTACGGGGGAGCTGTTTTTT,CASSLGVGTTGELFF
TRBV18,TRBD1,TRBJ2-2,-,TGTGCCAGCTCACCCATACAGGGGACGATCGGGGAGCTGTTTTTT,CASSPIQGTIGELFF
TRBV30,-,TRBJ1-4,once,TGTGCCTGGGGAAAGGGAGCAACTAATGAAAAACTGTTTTTT,CAWGKGATNEKLFF
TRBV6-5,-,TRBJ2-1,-,TGTGACACACATTCCGGGACGGGCTCCTACAATGAGCAGTTCTTC,CDTHSGTGSYNEQFF
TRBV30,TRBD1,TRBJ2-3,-,TGTGCCCGGGACAGGGCGGATACGCAGTATTTT,CARDRADTQYF
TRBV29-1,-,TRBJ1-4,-,TGCAGCGTTGAAGAGCAGGGAGGAAAACTGTTTTTT,CSVEEQGGKLFF
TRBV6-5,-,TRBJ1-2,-,TGTGCCAGCAGATCAGGCCACAGGTCCCCCTATGGCTACACCTTC,CASRSGHRSPYGYTF
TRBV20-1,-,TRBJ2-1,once,TGCAGTGCCTCCCGGGTAGATGAGCAGTTCTTC,CSASRVDEQFF
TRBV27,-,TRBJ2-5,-,TGTGCCAGCAGTTTCTCAACTGGGGAGACCCAGTACTTC,CASSFSTGETQYF
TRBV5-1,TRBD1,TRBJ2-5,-,TGCGCCAGCAGCTTGGCTCATGACAGGGGGAGAGAGACCCAGTACTTC,CASSLAHDRGRETQYF
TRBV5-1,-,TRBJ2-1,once,TGCGCCAGCAGCTTACGACATGACGGGAGCAATGAGCAGTTCTTC,CASSLRHDGSNEQFF
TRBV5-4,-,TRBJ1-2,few,TGTGCCAGCAGCTTTCTAGGGACATCAGGCTACACCTTC,CASSFLGTSGYTF
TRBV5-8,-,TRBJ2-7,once,TGTGCCAGCAGCTTGCAGGGCTCCTACGAGCAGTACTTC,CASSLQGSYEQYF
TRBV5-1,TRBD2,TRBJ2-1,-,TGCGCCAGCAGCCAGACTAGCGGGGGGTTGGATGAGCAGTTCTTC,CASSQTSGGLDEQFF
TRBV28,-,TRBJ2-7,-,TGTGCCAGCAGTCGCTACGAGCAGTACTTC,CASSRYEQYF
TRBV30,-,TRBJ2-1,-,TGTGCCTGGAGTGGGAACAGAGACACTTCCAATGAGCAGTTCTTC,CAWSGNRDTSNEQFF
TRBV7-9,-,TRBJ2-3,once,TGTGCCAGCAGCTTAAGCGGCGCAGATACGCAGTATTTT,CASSLSGADTQYF
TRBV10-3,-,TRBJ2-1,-,TGTGCCACCCAACGCAGGGGGGATGATGAGCAGTTCTTC,CATQRRGDDEQFF
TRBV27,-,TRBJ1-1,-,TGTGCCAGCAGTTATCCAGGGAGCACTGAAGCTTTCTTT,CASSYPGSTEAFF
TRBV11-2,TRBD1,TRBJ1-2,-,TGTGCCAGCAGCTACTCCGACAGGGGCCGGGGTAACTATGGCTACACCTTC,CASSYSDRGRGNYGYTF
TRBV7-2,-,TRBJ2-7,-,TGTGCCAGCAGCTTAACATTGACAGACACCTACGAGCAGTACTTC,CASSLTLTDTYEQYF
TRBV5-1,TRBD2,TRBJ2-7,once,TGCGCCAGCAGCTTCGGAGCGGGAGGGCCCAGTACGGGTGAGCAGTACTTC,CASSFGAGGPSTGEQYF
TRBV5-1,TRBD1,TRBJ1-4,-,TGCGCCAGCAGCCAACAAGGGACAGGTGAAAAACTGTTTTTT,CASSQQGTGEKLFF